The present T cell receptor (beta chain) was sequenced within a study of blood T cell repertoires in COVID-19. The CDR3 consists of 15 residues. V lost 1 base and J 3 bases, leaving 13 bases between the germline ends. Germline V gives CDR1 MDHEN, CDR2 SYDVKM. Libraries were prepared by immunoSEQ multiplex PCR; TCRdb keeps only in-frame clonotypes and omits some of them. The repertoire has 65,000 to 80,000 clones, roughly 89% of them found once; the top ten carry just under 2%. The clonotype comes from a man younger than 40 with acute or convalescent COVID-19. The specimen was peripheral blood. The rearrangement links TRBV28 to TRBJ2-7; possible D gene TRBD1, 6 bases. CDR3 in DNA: TGTGCCAGCAGTTTATCAGGGGAAGGGAGCTACGAGCAGTACGTC. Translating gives CASSLSGEGSYEQYV.